This T cell receptor beta chain was identified during a study of OX40 agonist ivuxolimab in advanced cancers. Regarding the study as a whole: CD8+ T cells (on average) carried more expanded clones than CD4+ T cells. Also present in some nonresponders was a low level of normalized T-cell clonal expansion.

Sequencing used immunoSEQ multiplex PCR; TCRdb keeps in-frame clones, though not all of them. The table has under 25,000 clones, around 79% seen once; the top ten hold under 20%. Samples were taken at baseline and on day 1 of cycles 4 and 7. Concerning this clone itself: Its specificity is not known.

This material consisted of CD4+ or CD8+ T cells sorted from blood, taken in a trial of the OX40 agonist ivuxolimab. The source is an adult with an advanced solid tumor such as melanoma, head and neck, liver or kidney cancer.

The CDR3 protein is CASRELLAGANTGELFF. For the CDR3, the DNA is TGTGCCAGCAGGGAACTACTAGCGGGAGCTAACACCGGGGAGCTGTTTTTT. The V call is TRBV28, the J call TRBJ2-2; 11 bases match TRBD2. This CDR3 comprises 17 residues. Germline V gene sequence: CDR1 MDHEN, CDR2 SYDVKM. Unmatched junction bases numbered 8, after V lost 6 bases and J lost 2 bases.